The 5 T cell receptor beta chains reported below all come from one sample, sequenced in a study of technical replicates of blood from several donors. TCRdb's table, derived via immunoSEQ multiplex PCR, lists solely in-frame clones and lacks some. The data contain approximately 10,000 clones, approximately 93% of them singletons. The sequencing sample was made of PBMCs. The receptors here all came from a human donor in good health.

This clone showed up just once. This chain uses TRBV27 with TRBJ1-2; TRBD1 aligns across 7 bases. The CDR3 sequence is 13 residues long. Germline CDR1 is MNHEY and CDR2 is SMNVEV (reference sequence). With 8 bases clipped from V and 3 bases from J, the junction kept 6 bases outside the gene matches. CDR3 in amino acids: CASRLGQYYGYTF. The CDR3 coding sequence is TGTGCCAGCCGCTTGGGACAGTACTATGGCTACACCTTC.

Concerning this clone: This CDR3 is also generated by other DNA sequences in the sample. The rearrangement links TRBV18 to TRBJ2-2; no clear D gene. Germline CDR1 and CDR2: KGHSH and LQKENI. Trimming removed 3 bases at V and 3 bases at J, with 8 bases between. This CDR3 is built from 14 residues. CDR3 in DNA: TGTGCCAGCTCACCTCCCCGAGACACCGGGGAGCTGTTTTTT. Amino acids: CASSPPRDTGELFF. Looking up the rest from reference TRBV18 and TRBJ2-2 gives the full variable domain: NAGVMQNPRHLVRRRGQEARLRCSPMKGHSHVYWYRQLPEEGLKFMVYLQKENIIDESGMPKERFSAEFPKEGPSILRIQQVVRGDSAAYFCASSPPRDTGELFFGEGSRLTVL.

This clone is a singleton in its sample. CDR3 bases: TGTGCCAGCAGCCAATCCCAGGGGTTTTACAATGAAAAACTGTTTTTT. Its translation: CASSQSQGFYNEKLFF. This chain joins TRBV11-2 and TRBJ1-4; TRBD1 is a possible D gene (6 bases). This CDR3 spans 16 amino acids. The V gene's germline CDR1 is SGHAT and CDR2 FQNNGV. Trimming shortened V by 5 bases and J by 5 bases, and 18 bases separated the two germline ends.

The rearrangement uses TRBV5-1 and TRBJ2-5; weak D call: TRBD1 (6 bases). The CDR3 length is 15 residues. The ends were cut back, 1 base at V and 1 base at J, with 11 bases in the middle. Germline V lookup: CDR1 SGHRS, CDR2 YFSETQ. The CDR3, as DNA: TGCGCCAGCAGCTTGTGGGCCAGGGGCCAAGAGACCCAGTACTTC. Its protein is CASSLWARGQETQYF.

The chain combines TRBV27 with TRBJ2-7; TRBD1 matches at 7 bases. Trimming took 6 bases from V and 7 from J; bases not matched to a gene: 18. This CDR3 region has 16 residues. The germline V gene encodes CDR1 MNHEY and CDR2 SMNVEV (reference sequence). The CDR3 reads CASSPPVGQVLGEQYF. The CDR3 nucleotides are TGTGCCAGCAGCCCCCCGGTCGGACAGGTCTTAGGGGAGCAGTACTTC.